The 5 T cell receptor beta chains below all came from one sample that was sequenced in a study of blood T cells in healthy people across ages. A second PCR, run for about 7 to 11 cycles, used a sample-barcoded 5' primer plus a J-beta primer mix. Each CDR3 protein gets one entry after TCRdb re-called the 5' RACE reads with MiXCR. Of about 1.6 million distinct CDR3 sequences in the sample, roughly 32% were seen once. The sequencing sample was made of blood. The receptors stem from a woman aged 25-40 years in good health.

The J gene is TRBJ2-5, the V gene TRBV20-1; 13 bases agree with TRBD2. Germline V CDR1 and CDR2: DFQATT, SNEGSKA (reference sequence). The CDR3 has 15 amino acids. V trimming: 0 bases; J trimming: 11 bases; junction bases outside the gene matches: 9. CDR3 residues: CSARDRTSGRNEQYF. The CDR3 DNA reads TGCAGTGCTAGAGATAGGACTAGCGGGAGAAATGAGCAGTACTTC.

This clonotype was detected only a few times. The chain employs TRBV12-3 or TRBV12-4 and TRBJ2-6, with D possibly matching TRBD1 (7 bases). The CDR3 extends over 18 amino acids. Trimming cost V 5 bases and J 0 bases, with 17 bases left between them. CDR3 coding DNA: TGTGCCAGCAGTCTATGGGCAGGGGGGATCTCTGGGGCCAACGTCCTGACTTTC. Protein: CASSLWAGGISGANVLTF.

The rearrangement links TRBV5-1 to TRBJ2-1, with D tentatively TRBD2 (6 bases). Trimming took 6 bases from V and 9 from J, leaving 19 bases between them. Germline V gene data show CDR1 as SGHRS and CDR2 as YFSETQ. This CDR3 has 14 residues. The CDR3 DNA sequence: TGCGCCAGCACCCCGGGACTTCCGACCACTGAGCAGTTCTTC. It codes for CASTPGLPTTEQFF.

The chain is built from TRBV15 and TRBJ2-1; TRBD2 matches at 7 bases. The CDR3 contains 15 residues. Germline V lookup: CDR1 LNHNV, CDR2 YYDKDF (reference sequence). Trimming cost V 1 base and J 5 bases; bases outside gene matches: 5. CDR3: CATSRVGGYNNEQFF. The DNA for the CDR3 is TGTGCCACCAGCAGAGTCGGGGGGTATAACAATGAGCAGTTCTTC.

To note about this clonotype: One end of the junction is discordant with germline, which a read error may explain. This sequence joins TRBV30 and TRBJ2-3; 12 bases align to TRBD1. Germline lookup yields CDR1 GTSNPN and CDR2 SVGIG (reference sequence). This CDR3 comprises 16 residues. The CDR3 sequence is CAGSTGTGGPTDTQYF. The CDR3 DNA is TGTGCCGGGAGCACCGGGACAGGGGGCCCCACAGATACGCAGTATTTT.